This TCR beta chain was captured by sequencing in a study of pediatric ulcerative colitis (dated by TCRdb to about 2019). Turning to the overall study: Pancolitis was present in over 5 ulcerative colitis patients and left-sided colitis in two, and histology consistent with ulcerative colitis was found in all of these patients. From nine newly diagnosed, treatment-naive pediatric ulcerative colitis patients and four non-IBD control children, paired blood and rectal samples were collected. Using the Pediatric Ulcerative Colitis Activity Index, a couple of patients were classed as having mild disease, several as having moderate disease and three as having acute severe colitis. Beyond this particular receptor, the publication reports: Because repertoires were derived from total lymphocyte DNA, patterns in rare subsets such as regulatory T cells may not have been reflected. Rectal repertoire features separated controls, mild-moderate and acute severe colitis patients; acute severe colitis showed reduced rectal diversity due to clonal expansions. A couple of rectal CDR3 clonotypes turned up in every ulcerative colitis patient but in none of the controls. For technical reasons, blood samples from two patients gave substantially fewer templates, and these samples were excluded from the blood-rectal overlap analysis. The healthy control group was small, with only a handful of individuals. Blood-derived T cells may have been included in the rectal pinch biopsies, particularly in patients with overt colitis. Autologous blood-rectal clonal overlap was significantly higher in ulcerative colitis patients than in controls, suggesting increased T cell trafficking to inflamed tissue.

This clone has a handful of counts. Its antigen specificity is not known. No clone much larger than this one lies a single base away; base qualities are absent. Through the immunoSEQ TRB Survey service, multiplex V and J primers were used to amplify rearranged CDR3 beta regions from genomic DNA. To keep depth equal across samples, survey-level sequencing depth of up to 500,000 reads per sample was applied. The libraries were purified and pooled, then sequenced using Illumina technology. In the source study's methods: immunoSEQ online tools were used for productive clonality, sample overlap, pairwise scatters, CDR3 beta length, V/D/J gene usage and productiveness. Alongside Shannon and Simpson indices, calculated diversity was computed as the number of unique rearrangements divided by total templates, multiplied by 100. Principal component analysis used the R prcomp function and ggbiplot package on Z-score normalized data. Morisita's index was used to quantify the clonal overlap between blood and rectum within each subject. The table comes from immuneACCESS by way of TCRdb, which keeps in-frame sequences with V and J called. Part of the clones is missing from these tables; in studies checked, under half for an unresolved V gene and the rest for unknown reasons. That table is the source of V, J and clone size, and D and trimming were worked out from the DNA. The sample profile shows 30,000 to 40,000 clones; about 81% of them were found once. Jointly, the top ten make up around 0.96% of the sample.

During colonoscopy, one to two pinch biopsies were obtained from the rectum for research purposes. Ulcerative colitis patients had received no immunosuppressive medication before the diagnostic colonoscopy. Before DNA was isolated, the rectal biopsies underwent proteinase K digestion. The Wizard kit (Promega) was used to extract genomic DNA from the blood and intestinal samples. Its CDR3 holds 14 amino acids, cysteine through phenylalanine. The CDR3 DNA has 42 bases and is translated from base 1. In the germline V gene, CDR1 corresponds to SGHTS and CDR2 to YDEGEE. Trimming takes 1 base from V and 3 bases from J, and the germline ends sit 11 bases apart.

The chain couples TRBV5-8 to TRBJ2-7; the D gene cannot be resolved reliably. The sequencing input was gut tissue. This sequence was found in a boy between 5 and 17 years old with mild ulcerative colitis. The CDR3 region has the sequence CASSLPHNDYEQYF. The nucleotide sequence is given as TGTGCCAGCAGCTTGCCGCACAACGACTACGAGCAGTACTTC.